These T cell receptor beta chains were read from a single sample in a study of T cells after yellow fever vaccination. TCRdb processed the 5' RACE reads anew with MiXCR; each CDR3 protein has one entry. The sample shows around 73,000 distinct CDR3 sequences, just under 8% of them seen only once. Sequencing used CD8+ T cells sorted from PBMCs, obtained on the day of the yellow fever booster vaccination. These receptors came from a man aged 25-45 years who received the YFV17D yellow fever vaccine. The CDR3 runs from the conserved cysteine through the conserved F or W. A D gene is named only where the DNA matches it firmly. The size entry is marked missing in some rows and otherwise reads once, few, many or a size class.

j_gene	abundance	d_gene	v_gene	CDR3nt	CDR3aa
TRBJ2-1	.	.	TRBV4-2	TGTGCCAGCAGCCAAGATAAGGCCCAGAATGAGCAGTTCTTC	CASSQDKAQNEQFF
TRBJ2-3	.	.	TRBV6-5	TGTGCCAGCAGTTACCGTTTCAGCACAGATACGCAGTATTTT	CASSYRFSTDTQYF
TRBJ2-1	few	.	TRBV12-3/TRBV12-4	TGTGCCAGCAGTTTAATGATAGGGGGGGAGAAGGATGAGCAGTTCTTC	CASSLMIGGEKDEQFF
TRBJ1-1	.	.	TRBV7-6	TGTGCCAGCAGCTGGAGAGGGAACACTGAAGCTTTCTTT	CASSWRGNTEAFF
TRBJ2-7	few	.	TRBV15	TGTGCCACCAGCAGAGACGGTCCCTCCTACGAGCAGTACTTC	CATSRDGPSYEQYF
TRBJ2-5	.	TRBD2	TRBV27	TGTGCCAGCAGTTTAAGTCCCTGGACTAGCGGGAGGAAGGAGACCCAGTACTTC	CASSLSPWTSGRKETQYF
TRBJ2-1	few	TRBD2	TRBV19	TGTGCCAGTAGTTTGCGGGGTAGCGGGTACAATGAGCAGTTCTTC	CASSLRGSGYNEQFF
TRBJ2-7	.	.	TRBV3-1	TGTGCCAGCAGCCAGGGTGCCTACGAGCAGTACTTC	CASSQGAYEQYF
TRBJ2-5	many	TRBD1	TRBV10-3	TGTGCCATCAGTGAGTGGGACAGGGGACAAGAGACCCAGTACTTC	CAISEWDRGQETQYF
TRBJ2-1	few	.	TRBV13	TGTGCCAGCAGCTTAGGCTCAGGGGTTACCTACAATGAGCAGTTCTTC	CASSLGSGVTYNEQFF